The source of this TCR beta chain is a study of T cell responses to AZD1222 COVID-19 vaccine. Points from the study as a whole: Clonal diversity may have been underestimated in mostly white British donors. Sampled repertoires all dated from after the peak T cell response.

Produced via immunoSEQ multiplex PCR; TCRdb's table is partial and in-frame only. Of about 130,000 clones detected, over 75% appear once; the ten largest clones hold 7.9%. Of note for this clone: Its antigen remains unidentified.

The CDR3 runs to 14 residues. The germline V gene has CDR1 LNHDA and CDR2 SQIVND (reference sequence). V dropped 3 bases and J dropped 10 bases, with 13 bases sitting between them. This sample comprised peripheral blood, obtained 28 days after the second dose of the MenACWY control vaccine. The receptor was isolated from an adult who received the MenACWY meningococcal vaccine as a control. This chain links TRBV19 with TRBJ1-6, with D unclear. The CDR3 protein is CASSMVPGQSPLHF. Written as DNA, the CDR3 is TGTGCCAGTAGTATGGTTCCGGGCCAGTCACCCCTCCACTTT.